The 32 T cell receptor beta chains given below trace back to one sample, sequenced in a study of cytomegalovirus exposure and HLA in healthy donors. TCRdb's table, derived via immunoSEQ multiplex PCR, lists solely in-frame clones and lacks some. The profile covers about 220,000 clones, with 85% to 95% appearing a single time and 1% to 1.2% taken by the ten largest. Source material: PBMCs. The source is a woman aged 18-29 years in good health and CMV-seronegative.

This chain uses TRBV5-1 with TRBJ2-6; D possibly corresponds to TRBD2 (6 bases). The CDR3 spans 17 residues. Germline CDR1 reads SGHRS; CDR2 reads YFSETQ. The V and J ends lost 3 bases and 1 base respectively, with 14 bases between them. The CDR3 loop reads CASSYPEGLSGANVLTF. The CDR3 DNA follows: TGCGCCAGCAGCTATCCGGAGGGCCTGTCTGGGGCCAACGTCCTGACTTTC.

This clone appeared a few times. This sequence joins TRBV7-2 and TRBJ1-2; D is unresolved. The CDR3 runs 13 residues. Between the trimmed V and J ends, which lost 3 bases and 8 bases, there was a span of 13 bases. Germline CDR1 reads SGHTA; CDR2 reads FQGNSA. CDR3 region: CASSFATTRGYTF. The CDR3 nucleotides read TGTGCCAGCAGCTTCGCTACTACCCGGGGCTACACCTTC. Full variable domain (remainder filled in from reference TRBV7-2 and TRBJ1-2): GAGVSQSPSNKVTEKGKDVELRCDPISGHTALYWYRQSLGQGLEFLIYFQGNSAPDKSGLPSDRFSAERTGGSVSTLTIQRTQQEDSAVYLCASSFATTRGYTFGSGTRLTVV.

The V call is TRBV14, the J call TRBJ2-1; 7 nucleotides line up with TRBD2. The CDR3 has 15 amino acids. Germline loops: CDR1 SGHDN, CDR2 FVKESK. Trimming removed 7 bases from V and 5 bases from J; junction bases left unmatched: 11. Here the CDR3 DNA reads TGTGCCAGCAAGTCGCGGCTAGCGGAAAACAATGAGCAGTTCTTC. It translates to CASKSRLAENNEQFF.

The genes are TRBV5-6 and TRBJ2-7; D might be TRBD1 (5 bases). CDR3 size: 18 residues. V gave up 5 bases and J gave up 2 bases, with 26 bases separating them. Germline CDR1 reads SGHDT; CDR2 reads YYEEEE. CDR3 DNA sequence: TGTGCCAGCAGTCCGAGCGATAAAGTGGGGCGACTGGCCTACGAGCAGTACTTC. Its translation is CASSPSDKVGRLAYEQYF.

This clone was picked up one time. This sequence joins TRBV11-3 and TRBJ1-6; D perhaps matches TRBD1 (6 bases). V was cut by 5 bases and J by 5 bases, with 13 bases left in between. The germline CDR1 and CDR2 sequences are SGHNT and YENEEA. This CDR3 comprises 15 residues. CDR3 sequence reads: CASSPGAANNSPLHF. The CDR3 nucleotides are TGTGCCAGCAGCCCAGGGGCGGCCAATAATTCACCCCTCCACTTT. The full variable domain, its missing parts supplied by reference TRBV11-3 and TRBJ1-6, is EAGVVQSPRYKIIEKKQPVAFWCNPISGHNTLYWYLQNLGQGPELLIRYENEEAVDDSQLPKDRFSAERLKGVDSTLKIQPAELGDSAVYLCASSPGAANNSPLHFGNGTRLTVT.

The genes are TRBV5-1 and TRBJ1-2, with a weak D call TRBD1 (6 bases). There are 14 residues in the CDR3. V gave up 3 bases and J gave up 7 bases, with 16 bases separating them. Germline V gene lookup returns CDR1 SGHRS and CDR2 YFSETQ. DNA of the CDR3: TGCGCCAGCAGCTCTACAGGGAGTTCCCTTGGCTACACCTTC. This encodes CASSSTGSSLGYTF.

The CDR3 DNA sequence: TGCGCCAGCAGCTTGGACGTTAGCCTGAACACTGAAGCTTTCTTT. It is translated as CASSLDVSLNTEAFF. The chain links TRBV5-1 to TRBJ1-1, with D unclear. V was clipped by 0 bases and J by 0 bases, with 9 bases between them. This CDR3 spans 15 amino acids. CDR1 is SGHRS and CDR2 is YFSETQ in the germline V gene. The variable domain in full, completed from reference TRBV5-1 and TRBJ1-1, reads KAGVTQTPRYLIKTRGQQVTLSCSPISGHRSVSWYQQTPGQGLQFLFEYFSETQRNKGNFPGRFSGRQFSNSRSEMNVSTLELGDSALYLCASSLDVSLNTEAFFGQGTRLTVV.

The chain links TRBV5-1 to TRBJ2-3; D is unclear. There are 13 residues in the CDR3. Germline V gene data show CDR1 as SGHRS and CDR2 as YFSETQ. The germline V and J ends were trimmed by 4 bases and 3 bases, with 9 bases remaining between them. CDR3 in amino acids: CASSVLSTDTQYF. The DNA of the CDR3 is TGCGCCAGCAGCGTTCTCAGTACAGATACGCAGTATTTT.

CDR3 loop: CASEETQYF. CDR3 nucleotide sequence: TGTGCCAGCGAGGAGACCCAGTACTTC. This chain connects TRBV7-9 to TRBJ2-5; D gene ambiguous. The V end was cut by 8 bases, the J end by 5 bases, with 3 bases between. Germline loops: CDR1 SEHNR, CDR2 FQNEAQ (reference sequence). The CDR3 is 9 amino acids.

V is TRBV30 and J is TRBJ2-2; D may be TRBD1 (5 bases). Germline V CDR1 and CDR2: GTSNPN, SVGIG (reference sequence). This CDR3 has 16 residues. Trimming took 1 base from V and 1 from J, leaving 13 bases between them. The CDR3 loop reads CAWSDNLDRNTGELFF. In DNA, the CDR3 is TGTGCCTGGAGTGACAACCTCGACAGGAACACCGGGGAGCTGTTTTTT. Drawing the rest from reference TRBV30 and TRBJ2-2, the complete variable domain is SQTIHQWPATLVQPVGSPLSLECTVEGTSNPNLYWYRQAAGRGLQLLFYSVGIGQISSEVPQNLSASRPQDRQFILSSKKLLLSDSGFYLCAWSDNLDRNTGELFFGEGSRLTVL.

This rearrangement joins TRBV5-1 to TRBJ1-1, with D maybe TRBD1 (5 bases). V lost 2 bases and J 3 bases, leaving 11 bases between the germline ends. The CDR3 length is 14 residues. Germline loops: CDR1 SGHRS, CDR2 YFSETQ. The CDR3 DNA is TGCGCCAGCAGCTTACCGGGGGGATACACTGAAGCTTTCTTT. Translated: CASSLPGGYTEAFF.

A remark on this clone: The same CDR3 can be traced to other DNA sequences in this sample. This rearrangement joins TRBV5-1 to TRBJ2-1, with 9 bases fitting TRBD2. Germline values: CDR1 SGHRS, CDR2 YFSETQ. V lost 4 bases, J lost 5 bases, and 4 bases stayed unmatched. This CDR3 region has 14 residues. The CDR3 is CASSSLAGNNEQFF. CDR3 nucleotides: TGCGCCAGCAGCAGCCTAGCGGGGAACAATGAGCAGTTCTTC.

The chain combines TRBV4-2 with TRBJ2-7, with TRBD2 matching 13 bases. The CDR3 extends over 19 amino acids. V dropped 1 base and J dropped 2; count of bases not matched to a gene: 11. Germline V gene lookup returns CDR1 LGHNA and CDR2 YNFKEQ. The CDR3 coding sequence is TGTGCCAGCAGCCAAGTCGTAGGACTAGCGGGAGATTCTGCCTACGAGCAGTACTTC. Translated, it gives CASSQVVGLAGDSAYEQYF.

V gene TRBV2 combines with J gene TRBJ1-1; 8 positions agree with TRBD1. From germline, CDR1 is SNHLY and CDR2 FYNNEI. The CDR3 runs to 15 residues. V lost 6 bases, J lost 6 bases, and 12 bases stayed unmatched. The CDR3 nucleotides read TGTGCCAGCAGGATTTGGACAGGGTCAATCGCTGAAGCTTTCTTT. This sequence encodes CASRIWTGSIAEAFF.

The genes are TRBV11-2 and TRBJ2-3; 10 nucleotides line up with TRBD2. This CDR3 comprises 17 residues. The junction had 14 bases not matched to a gene; V was cut back by 3 bases and J by 8 bases. Germline V gene lookup returns CDR1 SGHAT and CDR2 FQNNGV. CDR3 loop: CASSFSPLAGEGGTQYF. The CDR3 nucleotides read TGTGCCAGCAGCTTCTCTCCGCTAGCGGGAGAGGGTGGTACGCAGTATTTT.

The chain carries TRBV19 and TRBJ1-5, with no clear D. V lost 4 bases and J 0 bases, leaving 13 bases between the germline ends. The germline gives CDR1 LNHDA, CDR2 SQIVND (reference sequence). This CDR3 has 16 amino acids. Here the CDR3 reads CASSRLSRLSNQPQHF. Written as DNA, the CDR3 is TGTGCCAGTAGTAGGTTGTCGAGGCTTAGCAATCAGCCCCAGCATTTT.

In DNA, the CDR3 is TGTGCCAGCAGCTTAGGAACCGGGCGGGAGGGGGATACGCAGTATTTT. Its protein product is CASSLGTGREGDTQYF. This rearrangement joins TRBV5-6 to TRBJ2-3, with TRBD2 matching over 9 bases. Germline V gene lookup returns CDR1 SGHDT and CDR2 YYEEEE. The CDR3 has 16 amino acids. The V gene end was trimmed by 2 bases and the J gene end by 6 bases; junction bases not matched to a gene: 10. Full variable domain (remainder filled in from reference TRBV5-6 and TRBJ2-3): DAGVTQSPTHLIKTRGQQVTLRCSPKSGHDTVSWYQQALGQGPQFIFQYYEEEERQRGNFPDRFSGHQFPNYSSELNVNALLLGDSALYLCASSLGTGREGDTQYFGPGTRLTVL.

The rearrangement uses TRBV6-5 and TRBJ2-1; TRBD2 matches 12 bases. The CDR3 sequence is 16 residues long. The germline gives CDR1 MNHEY, CDR2 SVGAGI. V gave up 2 bases and J gave up 9 bases; unmatched junction bases: 8. In DNA form, the CDR3 reads TGTGCCAGCAGTTACCCTAGCGGGAGGGCCTTTAGTGAGCAGTTCTTC. It translates to CASSYPSGRAFSEQFF.

The chain couples TRBV25-1 to TRBJ2-1, with TRBD2 matching over 13 bases. The V gene's germline CDR1 is MGHDK and CDR2 SYGVNS. Unmatched junction bases numbered 3, after V lost 3 bases and J lost 7 bases. CDR3 length equals 15 residues. In DNA form, the CDR3 reads TGTGCCAGCAGTGACCGGACTAGCGGGAGTAATGAGCAGTTCTTC. Translation gives CASSDRTSGSNEQFF.

V usage is TRBV5-4 and J usage is TRBJ2-1, with a tentative D call TRBD1 (5 bases). The CDR3 runs to 17 residues. The germline V gene has CDR1 SGHNT and CDR2 YYREEE (reference sequence). Trimming took 0 bases from V and 8 from J, leaving 21 bases between them. This chain's CDR3 is CASSLVRPQPVQDEQFF. The CDR3 DNA is TGTGCCAGCAGCTTGGTACGGCCCCAACCGGTACAGGATGAGCAGTTCTTC.

This sequence joins TRBV5-6 and TRBJ1-3; 8 positions agree with TRBD1. CDR1 SGHDT and CDR2 YYEEEE come from the germline V gene. CDR3 length: 18 amino acids. V lost 4 bases to trimming and J lost 0 bases; unmatched junction nucleotides: 12. The CDR3 DNA reads TGTGCCAGCAGCCTAACCCCGGACAGGGCCGACTCTGGAAACACCATATATTTT. It specifies CASSLTPDRADSGNTIYF.

The chain employs TRBV29-1 and TRBJ2-3; tentatively, D is TRBD2 (5 bases). V was pared by 5 bases and J by 9 bases, with 12 bases between. The CDR3 is 11 residues long. CDR1 is SQVTM, CDR2 ANQGSEA, per germline. The CDR3 loop is CSVRSSGTQYF. The CDR3 coding sequence is TGCAGCGTTCGCTCCTCGGGGACGCAGTATTTT.

The chain employs TRBV29-1 and TRBJ2-7, with 14 nucleotides matching TRBD2. The CDR3 is 15 amino acids. Germline CDR1 is SQVTM and CDR2 is ANQGSEA. With V trimmed by 3 bases and J by 5 bases, 6 bases remained unmatched. CDR3 sequence reads: CSVEGTSGSSNEQYF. The CDR3 DNA reads as TGCAGCGTTGAGGGGACTAGCGGGAGTTCAAACGAGCAGTACTTC.

The chain combines TRBV30 with TRBJ1-2; unclear D gene. CDR1 and CDR2 from the germline V gene are GTSNPN and SVGIG (reference sequence). The CDR3 runs 13 residues. V was trimmed by 5 bases and J by 2 bases, leaving 12 bases between them. DNA of the CDR3: TGTGCCTGGCACCGAACAGAAAACTATGGCTACACCTTC. This codes for CAWHRTENYGYTF.

The chain employs TRBV12-5 and TRBJ2-7; 13 bases are a match to TRBD2. CDR1 LGHNT and CDR2 FRNRAP come from the germline V gene. V shed 2 bases, J shed 6 bases, and the junction held 10 bases outside the gene matches. The CDR3 length is 17 residues. For the CDR3, the DNA is TGTGCTAGTGGTTTGACTAGCGGGAGGGCTTTTCCGTCCGAGCAGTACTTC. Translated, it gives CASGLTSGRAFPSEQYF.

The chain couples TRBV12-2 to TRBJ2-1; TRBD1, the table's D call, lacks a check against the DNA. TRBV12-2 is a documented pseudogene. The CDR3 is made up of 15 amino acids. Here the CDR3 reads CASRLAASSYNEQFF. The CDR3 DNA reads TGTGCAAGTCGCTTAGCGGCCAGCTCCTACAATGAGCAGTTCTTC.

V and J are TRBV18 and TRBJ1-5; D possibly corresponds to TRBD1 (5 bases). Germline CDR1 KGHSH, CDR2 LQKENI. V was cut by 4 bases and J by 7 bases, with 17 bases left in between. The CDR3 consists of 15 residues. The chain's CDR3 is CASSQWGQARQPQHF. DNA of the CDR3: TGTGCCAGCTCACAATGGGGCCAGGCTCGCCAGCCCCAGCATTTT.

This clone has only a few counts. The rearrangement uses TRBV4-2 and TRBJ1-2; tentatively, D is TRBD1 (6 bases). Germline lookup yields CDR1 LGHNA and CDR2 YNFKEQ. V was trimmed by 5 bases and J by 8 bases, leaving 18 bases between them. The CDR3 contains 14 residues. The CDR3 DNA follows: TGTGCCAGCAGCAGACAGGTTCAGGTTGAGGGCTACACCTTC. Translating gives CASSRQVQVEGYTF.

The J gene is TRBJ1-1, the V gene TRBV5-1; no reliable D call. Deletions cut 2 bases from V and 3 bases from J, with 5 bases between. CDR1 and CDR2 from the germline V gene are SGHRS and YFSETQ. The CDR3 consists of 12 residues. The CDR3 here is CASSFGDTEAFF. The DNA of the CDR3 is TGCGCCAGCAGCTTCGGTGACACTGAAGCTTTCTTT.

V usage is TRBV5-1 and J usage is TRBJ2-4, with 14 bases identical to TRBD2. Losses at the gene ends were 0 bases for V and 6 bases for J; bases not matched to a gene: 14. Germline CDR1 and CDR2: SGHRS and YFSETQ. This CDR3 is 20 amino acids long. CDR3 sequence: CASSLDPTSGRAVKANIQYF. CDR3 nucleotides: TGCGCCAGCAGCTTGGACCCGACTAGCGGGAGGGCCGTTAAGGCAAACATTCAGTACTTC.

This chain joins TRBV5-1 and TRBJ1-1; D call uncertain. This CDR3 has 16 residues. Germline CDR1 and CDR2: SGHRS and YFSETQ. V lost 5 bases and J lost 4, with 21 bases in between. CDR3 in DNA: TGCGCCAGCAGGGATGGGCCAGGCCGCCTGGGCACTGAAGCTTTCTTT. As protein: CASRDGPGRLGTEAFF.

The J gene is TRBJ2-3, the V gene TRBV19; D may be TRBD1 (5 bases). Germline V lookup: CDR1 LNHDA, CDR2 SQIVND (reference sequence). The V and J ends lost 3 bases and 6 bases respectively, with 10 bases between them. This CDR3 is 13 amino acids long. CDR3 in amino acids: CASSMTAWDTQYF. The CDR3 DNA reads as TGTGCCAGTAGTATGACAGCGTGGGATACGCAGTATTTT.